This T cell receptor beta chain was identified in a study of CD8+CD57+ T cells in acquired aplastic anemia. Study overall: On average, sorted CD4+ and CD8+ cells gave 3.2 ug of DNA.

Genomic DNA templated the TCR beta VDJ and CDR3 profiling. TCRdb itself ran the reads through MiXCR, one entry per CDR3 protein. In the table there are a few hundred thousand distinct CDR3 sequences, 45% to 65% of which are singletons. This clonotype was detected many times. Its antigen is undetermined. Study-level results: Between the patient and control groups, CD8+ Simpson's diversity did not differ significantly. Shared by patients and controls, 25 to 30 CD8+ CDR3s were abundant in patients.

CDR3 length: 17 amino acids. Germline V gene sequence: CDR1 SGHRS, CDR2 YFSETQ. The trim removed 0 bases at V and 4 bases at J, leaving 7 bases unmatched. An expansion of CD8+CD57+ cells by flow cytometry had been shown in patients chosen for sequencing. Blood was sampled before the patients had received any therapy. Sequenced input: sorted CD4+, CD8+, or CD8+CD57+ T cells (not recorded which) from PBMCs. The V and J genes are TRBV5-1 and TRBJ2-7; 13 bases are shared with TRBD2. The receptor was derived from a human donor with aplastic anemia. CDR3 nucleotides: TGCGCCAGCAGCTTGGAGGGACTAGCGGGATCTGGGTACGAGCAGTACTTC. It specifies CASSLEGLAGSGYEQYF.